This TCR beta chain was found in a study of blood T cell repertoires in COVID-19. The overall study: PBMCs, B-cell-depleted T cells, or T cells provided the cDNA or gDNA that made up the material.

Trimming took 2 bases from V and 0 from J, leaving 6 bases between them. Germline loops: CDR1 SGHVS, CDR2 FQNEAQ. The CDR3 contains 14 residues. Per the study methods: Reference gene primer amplification in the assay estimated nucleated cell counts. Clones were read by immunoSEQ multiplex PCR, and TCRdb kept only the in-frame ones, dropping some. D and trimming were read from the DNA, whereas the V and J calls and clone size are those reported in that table. The sample records 400,000 or so clones, about 90% being singletons. This chain joins TRBV7-8 and TRBJ2-3; D is undetermined. This TCR came from a man aged 18 to 30 with COVID-19, enrolled during active disease. The sequencing sample was made of peripheral blood. Written as DNA, the CDR3 is TGTGCCAGCAGCTTACGCGGCAGCACAGATACGCAGTATTTT. Translated: CASSLRGSTDTQYF.